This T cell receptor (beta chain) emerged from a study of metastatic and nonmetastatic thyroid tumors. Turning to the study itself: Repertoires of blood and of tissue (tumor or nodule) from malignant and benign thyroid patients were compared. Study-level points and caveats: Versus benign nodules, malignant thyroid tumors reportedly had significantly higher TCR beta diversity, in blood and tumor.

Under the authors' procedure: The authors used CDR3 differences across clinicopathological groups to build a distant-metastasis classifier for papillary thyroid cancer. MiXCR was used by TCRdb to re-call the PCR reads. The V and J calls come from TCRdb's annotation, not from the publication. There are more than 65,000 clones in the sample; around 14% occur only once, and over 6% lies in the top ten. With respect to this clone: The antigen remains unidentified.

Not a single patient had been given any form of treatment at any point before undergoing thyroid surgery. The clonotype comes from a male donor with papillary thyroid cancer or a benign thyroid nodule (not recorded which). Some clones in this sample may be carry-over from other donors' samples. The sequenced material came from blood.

The CDR3 loop is CASSYLDDCTYNEQFF. CDR3 sequence (DNA): TGTGCCAGCAGTTACCTGGATGACTGCACTTACAATGAGCAGTTCTTC. V gene TRBV6-7 combines with J gene TRBJ2-1; D gene uncertain. TRBV6-7 is placed among ORFs of uncertain function. The length of the CDR3 is 16 residues. The V and J ends lost 2 bases and 4 bases respectively, with 15 bases between them.